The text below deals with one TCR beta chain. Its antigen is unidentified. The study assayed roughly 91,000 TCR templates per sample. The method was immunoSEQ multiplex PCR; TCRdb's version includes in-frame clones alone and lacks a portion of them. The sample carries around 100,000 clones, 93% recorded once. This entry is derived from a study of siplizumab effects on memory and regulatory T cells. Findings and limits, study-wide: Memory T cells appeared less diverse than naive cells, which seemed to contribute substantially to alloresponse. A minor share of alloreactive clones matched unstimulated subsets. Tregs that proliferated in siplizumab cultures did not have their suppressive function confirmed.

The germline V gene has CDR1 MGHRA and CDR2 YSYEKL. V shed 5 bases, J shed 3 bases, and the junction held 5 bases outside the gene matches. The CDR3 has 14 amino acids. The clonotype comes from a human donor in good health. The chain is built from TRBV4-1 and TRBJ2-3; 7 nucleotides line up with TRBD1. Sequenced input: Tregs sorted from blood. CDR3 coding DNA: TGCGCCAGCAGCAGGGACAGTTGGACAGATACGCAGTATTTT. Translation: CASSRDSWTDTQYF.